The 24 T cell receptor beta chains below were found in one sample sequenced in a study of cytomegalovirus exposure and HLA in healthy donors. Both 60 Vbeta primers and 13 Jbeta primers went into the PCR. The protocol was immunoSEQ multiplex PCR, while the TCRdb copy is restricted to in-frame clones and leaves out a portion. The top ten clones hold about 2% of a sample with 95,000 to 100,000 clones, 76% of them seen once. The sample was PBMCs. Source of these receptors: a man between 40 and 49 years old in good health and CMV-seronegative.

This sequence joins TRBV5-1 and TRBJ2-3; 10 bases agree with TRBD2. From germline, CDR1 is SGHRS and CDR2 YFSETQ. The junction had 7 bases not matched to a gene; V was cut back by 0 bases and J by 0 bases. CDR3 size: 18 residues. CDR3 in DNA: TGCGCCAGCAGCTTGGGGGCGGCTAGCGGGGGCAGCACAGATACGCAGTATTTT. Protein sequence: CASSLGAASGGSTDTQYF.

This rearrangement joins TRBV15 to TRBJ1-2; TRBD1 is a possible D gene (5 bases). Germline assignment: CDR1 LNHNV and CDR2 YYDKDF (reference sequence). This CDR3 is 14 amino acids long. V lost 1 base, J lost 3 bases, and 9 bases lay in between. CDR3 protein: CATSRGPGYYGYTF. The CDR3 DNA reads TGTGCCACCAGCAGAGGCCCAGGGTACTATGGCTACACCTTC. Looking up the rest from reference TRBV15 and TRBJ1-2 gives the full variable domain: DAMVIQNPRYQVTQFGKPVTLSCSQTLNHNVMYWYQQKSSQAPKLLFHYYDKDFNNEADTPDNFQSRRPNTSFCFLDIRSPGLGDTAMYLCATSRGPGYYGYTFGSGTRLTVV.

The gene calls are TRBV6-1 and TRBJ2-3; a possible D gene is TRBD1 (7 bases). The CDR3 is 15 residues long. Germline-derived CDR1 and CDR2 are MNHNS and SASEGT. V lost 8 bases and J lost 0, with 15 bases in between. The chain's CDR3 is CASGGRQGSTDTQYF. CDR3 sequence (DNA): TGTGCCAGCGGGGGGAGACAGGGAAGCACAGATACGCAGTATTTT.

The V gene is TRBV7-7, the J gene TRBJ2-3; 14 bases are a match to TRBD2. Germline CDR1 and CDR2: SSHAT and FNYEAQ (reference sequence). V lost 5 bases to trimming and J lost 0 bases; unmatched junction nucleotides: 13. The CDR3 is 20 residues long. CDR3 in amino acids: CASSPQGLAGVLPSTDTQYF. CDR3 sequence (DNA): TGTGCCAGCAGCCCGCAGGGACTAGCGGGAGTCTTGCCTAGCACAGATACGCAGTATTTT.

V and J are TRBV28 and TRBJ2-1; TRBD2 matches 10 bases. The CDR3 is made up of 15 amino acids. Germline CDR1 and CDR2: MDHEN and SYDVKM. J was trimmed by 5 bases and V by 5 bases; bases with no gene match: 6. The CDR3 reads CASSRAGGPHNEQFF. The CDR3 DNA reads TGTGCCAGCAGTAGAGCGGGAGGGCCCCACAATGAGCAGTTCTTC.

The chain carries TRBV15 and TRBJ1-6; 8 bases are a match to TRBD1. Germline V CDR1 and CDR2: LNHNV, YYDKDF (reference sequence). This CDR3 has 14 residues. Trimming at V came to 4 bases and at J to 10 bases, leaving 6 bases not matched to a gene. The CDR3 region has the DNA TGTGCCACCAGCAAGGACAGGGAAATGTCACCCCTCCACTTT. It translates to CATSKDREMSPLHF. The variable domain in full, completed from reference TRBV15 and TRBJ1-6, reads DAMVIQNPRYQVTQFGKPVTLSCSQTLNHNVMYWYQQKSSQAPKLLFHYYDKDFNNEADTPDNFQSRRPNTSFCFLDIRSPGLGDTAMYLCATSKDREMSPLHFGNGTRLTVT.

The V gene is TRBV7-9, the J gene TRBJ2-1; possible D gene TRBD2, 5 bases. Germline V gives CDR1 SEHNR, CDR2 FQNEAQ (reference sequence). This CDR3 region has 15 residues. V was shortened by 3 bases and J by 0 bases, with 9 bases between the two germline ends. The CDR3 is CASSFPGNSYNEQFF. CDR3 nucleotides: TGTGCCAGCAGCTTTCCGGGAAACTCCTACAATGAGCAGTTCTTC.

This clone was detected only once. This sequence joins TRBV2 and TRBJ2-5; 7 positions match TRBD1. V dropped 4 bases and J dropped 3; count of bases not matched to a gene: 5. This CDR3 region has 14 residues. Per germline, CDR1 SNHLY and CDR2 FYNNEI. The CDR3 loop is CASSVDRAEETQYF. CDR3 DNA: TGTGCCAGCAGTGTCGACAGGGCCGAAGAGACCCAGTACTTC.

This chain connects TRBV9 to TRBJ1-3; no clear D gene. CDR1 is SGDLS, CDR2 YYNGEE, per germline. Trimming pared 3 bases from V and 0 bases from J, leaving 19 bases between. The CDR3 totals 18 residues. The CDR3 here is CASSATPMWAFSGNTIYF. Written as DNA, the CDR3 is TGTGCCAGCAGCGCAACACCGATGTGGGCCTTCTCTGGAAACACCATATATTTT.

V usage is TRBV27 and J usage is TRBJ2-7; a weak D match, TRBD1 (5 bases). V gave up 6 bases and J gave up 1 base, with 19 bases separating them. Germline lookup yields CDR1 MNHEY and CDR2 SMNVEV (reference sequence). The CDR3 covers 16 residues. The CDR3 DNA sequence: TGTGCCAGCAGGAACCAAGCGTGGGGCGCGTCCTACGAGCAGTACTTC. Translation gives CASRNQAWGASYEQYF.

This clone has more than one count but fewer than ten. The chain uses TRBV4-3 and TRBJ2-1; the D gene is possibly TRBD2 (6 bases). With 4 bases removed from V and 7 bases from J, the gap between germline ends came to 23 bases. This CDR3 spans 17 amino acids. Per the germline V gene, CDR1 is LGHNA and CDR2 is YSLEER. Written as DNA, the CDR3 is TGCGCCAGCAGCCGGACGTCCCGGGGGAGTTCGAGGAATGAGCAGTTCTTC. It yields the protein CASSRTSRGSSRNEQFF.

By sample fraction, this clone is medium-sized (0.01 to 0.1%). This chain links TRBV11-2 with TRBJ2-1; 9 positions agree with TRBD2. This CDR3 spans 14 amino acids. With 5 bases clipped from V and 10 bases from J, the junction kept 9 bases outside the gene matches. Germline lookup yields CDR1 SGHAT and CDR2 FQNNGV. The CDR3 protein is CASSPFGSGREQFF. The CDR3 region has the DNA TGTGCCAGCAGCCCCTTTGGAAGCGGGAGGGAGCAGTTCTTC.

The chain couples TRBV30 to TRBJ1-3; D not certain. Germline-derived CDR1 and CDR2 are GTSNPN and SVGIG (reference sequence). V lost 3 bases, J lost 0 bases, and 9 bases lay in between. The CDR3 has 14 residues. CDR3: CAWSNGGSGNTIYF. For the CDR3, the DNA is TGTGCCTGGAGCAACGGCGGCTCTGGAAACACCATATATTTT.

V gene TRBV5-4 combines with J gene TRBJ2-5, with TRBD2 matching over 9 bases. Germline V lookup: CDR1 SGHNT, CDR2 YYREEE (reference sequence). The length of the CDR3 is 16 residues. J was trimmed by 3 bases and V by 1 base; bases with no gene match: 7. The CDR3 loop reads CASSLRAGGGKETQYF. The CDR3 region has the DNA TGTGCCAGCAGCTTGAGAGCGGGGGGCGGGAAAGAGACCCAGTACTTC.

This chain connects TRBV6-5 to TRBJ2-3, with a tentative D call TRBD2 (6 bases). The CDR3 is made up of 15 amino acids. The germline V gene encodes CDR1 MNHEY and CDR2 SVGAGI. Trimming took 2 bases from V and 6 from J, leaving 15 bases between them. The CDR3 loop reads CASSYGAYGGDTQYF. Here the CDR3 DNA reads TGTGCCAGCAGTTACGGGGCATATGGGGGGGATACGCAGTATTTT.

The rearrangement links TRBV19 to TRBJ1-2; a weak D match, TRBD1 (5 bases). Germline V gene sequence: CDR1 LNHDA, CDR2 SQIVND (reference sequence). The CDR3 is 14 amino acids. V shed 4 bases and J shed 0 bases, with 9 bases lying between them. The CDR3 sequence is CASSTGSANYGYTF. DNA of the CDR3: TGTGCCAGTAGTACAGGGTCAGCTAACTATGGCTACACCTTC.

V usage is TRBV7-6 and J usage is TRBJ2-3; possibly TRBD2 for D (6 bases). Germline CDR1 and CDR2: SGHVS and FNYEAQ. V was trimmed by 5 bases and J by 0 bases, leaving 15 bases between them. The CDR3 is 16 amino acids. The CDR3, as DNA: TGTGCCAGCAGCCCCGTGGGGGGAGTCAGCACAGATACGCAGTATTTT. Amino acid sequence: CASSPVGGVSTDTQYF.

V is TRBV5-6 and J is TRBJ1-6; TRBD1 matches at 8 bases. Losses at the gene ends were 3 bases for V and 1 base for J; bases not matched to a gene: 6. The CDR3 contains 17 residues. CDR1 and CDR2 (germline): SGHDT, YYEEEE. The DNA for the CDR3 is TGTGCCAGCAGCTGGACAGGGAGTAAGTCCTATAATTCACCCCTCCACTTT. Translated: CASSWTGSKSYNSPLHF.

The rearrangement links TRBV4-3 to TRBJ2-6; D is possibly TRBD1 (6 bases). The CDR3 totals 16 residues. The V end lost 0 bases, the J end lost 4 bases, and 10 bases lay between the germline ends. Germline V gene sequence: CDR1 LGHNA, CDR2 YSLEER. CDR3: CASSQDWGPGANVLTF. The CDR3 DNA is TGCGCCAGCAGCCAAGATTGGGGGCCAGGGGCCAACGTCCTGACTTTC.

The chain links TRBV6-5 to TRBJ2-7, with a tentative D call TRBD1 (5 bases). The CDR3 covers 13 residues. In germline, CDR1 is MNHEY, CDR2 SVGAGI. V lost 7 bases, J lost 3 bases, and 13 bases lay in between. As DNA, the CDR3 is TGTGCCAGCATTAGTACGCAGGGCTACGAGCAGTACTTC. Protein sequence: CASISTQGYEQYF.

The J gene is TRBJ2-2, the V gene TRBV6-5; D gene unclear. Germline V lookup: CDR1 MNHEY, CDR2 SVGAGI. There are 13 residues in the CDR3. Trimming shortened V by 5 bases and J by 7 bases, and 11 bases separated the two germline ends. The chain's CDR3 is CASSRFLVGELFF. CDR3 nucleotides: TGTGCCAGCAGTCGGTTTCTCGTCGGGGAGCTGTTTTTT.

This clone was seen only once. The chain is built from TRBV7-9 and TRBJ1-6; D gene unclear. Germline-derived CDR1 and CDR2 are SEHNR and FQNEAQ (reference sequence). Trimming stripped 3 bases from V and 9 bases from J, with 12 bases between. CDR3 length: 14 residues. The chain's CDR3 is CASSLEGWSSPLHF. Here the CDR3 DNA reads TGTGCCAGCAGCTTGGAGGGTTGGAGTTCACCCCTCCACTTT.

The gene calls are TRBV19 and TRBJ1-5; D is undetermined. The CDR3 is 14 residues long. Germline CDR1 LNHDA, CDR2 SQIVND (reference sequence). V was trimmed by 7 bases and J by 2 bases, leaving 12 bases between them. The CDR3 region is CASTEYHGNQPQHF. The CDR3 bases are TGTGCCAGTACCGAGTATCACGGCAATCAGCCCCAGCATTTT.

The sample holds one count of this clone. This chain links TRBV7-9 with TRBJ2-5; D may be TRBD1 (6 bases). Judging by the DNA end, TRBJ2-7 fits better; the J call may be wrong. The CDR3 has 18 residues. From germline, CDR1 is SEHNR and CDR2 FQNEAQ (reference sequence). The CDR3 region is CASSLAHTFRGNSYEQYF. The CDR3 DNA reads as TGTGCCAGCAGCTTAGCGCATACGTTCAGGGGCAACTCCTACGAGCAGTACTTC.